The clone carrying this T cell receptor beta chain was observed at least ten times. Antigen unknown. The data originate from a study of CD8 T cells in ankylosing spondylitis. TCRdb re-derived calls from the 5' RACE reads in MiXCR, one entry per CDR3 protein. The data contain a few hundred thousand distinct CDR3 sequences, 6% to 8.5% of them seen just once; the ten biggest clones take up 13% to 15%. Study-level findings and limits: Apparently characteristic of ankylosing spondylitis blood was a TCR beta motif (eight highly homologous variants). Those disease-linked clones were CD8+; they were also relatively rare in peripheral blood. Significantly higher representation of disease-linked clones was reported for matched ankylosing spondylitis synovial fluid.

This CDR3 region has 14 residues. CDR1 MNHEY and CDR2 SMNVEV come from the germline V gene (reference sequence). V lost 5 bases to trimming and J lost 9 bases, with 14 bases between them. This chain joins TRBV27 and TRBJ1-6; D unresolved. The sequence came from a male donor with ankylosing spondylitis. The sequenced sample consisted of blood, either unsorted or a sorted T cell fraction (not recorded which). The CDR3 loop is CASSPDFGSSPLHF. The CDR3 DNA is TGTGCCAGCAGTCCGGACTTTGGAAGTTCACCCCTCCACTTT.